The table lists the clone carrying this TCR beta chain with many counts. Per the study methods: Junction-only sequences without quality scores came from ImmunoSEQ, so filtering differed. The data were produced by immunoSEQ multiplex PCR, yet TCRdb's version contains in-frame clones alone and is incomplete. Clone size and the V and J calls come from that table; the DNA yielded D and trimming. The sample records approximately 980,000 clones, over 75% being singletons. These data are taken from a study of shared clonotypes between healthy human individuals. The material sequenced was memory CD4+ T cells sorted from blood. Subset specified: CD45RA-negative fraction. The TCR sequence derives from a man between 18 and 35 years old in good health.

The CDR3 region is CASSAQGSSGNTIYF. For the CDR3, the DNA is TGTGCCAGCAGCGCGCAGGGTTCCTCTGGAAACACCATATATTTT. This chain uses TRBV7-9 with TRBJ1-3; tentative D call: TRBD1 (5 bases). Looked up from germline, CDR1 is SEHNR and CDR2 is FQNEAQ (reference sequence). Trimming cost V 5 bases and J 0 bases, with 11 bases left between them. The CDR3 is 15 residues long.